This TCR beta chain originates from a study of PD-1 blockade in classical Hodgkin lymphoma. Study summary: Each patient was given nivolumab 3 mg/kg through a vein every 2 weeks.

The CDR3 runs 13 residues. With 2 bases removed from V and 5 bases from J, the gap between germline ends came to 9 bases. CDR1 is MDHEN and CDR2 is SYDVKM in the germline V gene. Repertoires were generated with immunoSEQ multiplex PCR, while TCRdb's copy carries only in-frame clones and drops some. Here the sample spans fewer than 4,000 clones, over 65% being singletons. The time point: cycle 4 day 1 (C4D1), after 6 weeks of nivolumab. Every single patient, without exception, relapsed after autologous stem cell transplantation, and brentuximab vedotin exposure varied. Thawed PBMCs supplied CD8+ T cells via magnetic negative selection.

Sequences were derived from CD8+ T cells from blood, sampled before the fourth cycle of nivolumab. The sequence derives from a human donor with classical Hodgkin lymphoma. V gene TRBV28 combines with J gene TRBJ2-5; D gene unclear. The chain's CDR3 is CASSLSLFETQYF. The CDR3 nucleotides are TGTGCCAGCAGTTTAAGTCTTTTTGAGACCCAGTACTTC. The full variable domain, its missing parts supplied by reference TRBV28 and TRBJ2-5, is DVKVTQSSRYLVKRTGEKVFLECVQDMDHENMFWYRQDPGLGLRLIYFSYDVKMKEKGDIPEGYSVSREKKERFSLILESASTNQTSMYLCASSLSLFETQYFGPGTRLLVL.